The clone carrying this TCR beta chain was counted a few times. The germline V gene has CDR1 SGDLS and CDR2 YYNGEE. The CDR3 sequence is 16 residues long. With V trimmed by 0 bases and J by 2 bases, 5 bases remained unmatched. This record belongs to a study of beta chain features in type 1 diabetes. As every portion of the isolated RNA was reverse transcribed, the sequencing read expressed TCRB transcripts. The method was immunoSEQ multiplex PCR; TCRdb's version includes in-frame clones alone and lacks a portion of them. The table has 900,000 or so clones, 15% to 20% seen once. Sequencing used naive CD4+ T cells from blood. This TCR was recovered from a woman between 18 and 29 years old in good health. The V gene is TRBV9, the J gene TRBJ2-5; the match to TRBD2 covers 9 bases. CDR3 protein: CASSVAASGKQETQYF. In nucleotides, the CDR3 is TGTGCCAGCAGCGTAGCGGCTAGCGGGAAACAAGAGACCCAGTACTTC.